A single sample gave rise to the 10 T cell receptor beta chains below, sequenced in a study of T cells in Graves' hyperthyroidism and ophthalmopathy. RNA transcripts provided the source from which TCR beta CDR3 regions were amplified. Primed by the HTBI set, a first-round RT-PCR was run on the TCR CDR3. Each CDR3 protein is one row after TCRdb ran MiXCR on the multiplex PCR reads. Of fewer than 350,000 distinct CDR3 sequences listed, around 15% were seen once; the top ten hold about 30%. The sample consisted of blood. The receptors were sampled from a woman aged 45 to 65 with Graves' hyperthyroidism that later progressed to Graves' ophthalmopathy.

This clonotype was counted many times. V gene TRBV20-1 combines with J gene TRBJ2-3; 7 bases map to TRBD2. The CDR3 spans 16 residues. J was trimmed by 0 bases and V by 3 bases; bases with no gene match: 9. Germline CDR1 DFQATT, CDR2 SNEGSKA (reference sequence). CDR3: CSARDPSGPSTDTQYF. DNA for the CDR3: TGCAGTGCTAGGGACCCTAGCGGACCTAGCACAGATACGCAGTATTTT.

There are many counts of this clonotype. The V gene is TRBV9, the J gene TRBJ2-1, with 12 bases matching TRBD2. Germline V gene sequence: CDR1 SGDLS, CDR2 YYNGEE. V shed 3 bases and J 12 bases; nucleotides not matched to a gene: 7. This CDR3 is built from 14 residues. The CDR3 loop reads CASSGGLAGGAQFF. The CDR3 DNA follows: TGTGCCAGCAGCGGGGGACTAGCGGGCGGTGCGCAGTTCTTC. Supplemented by reference TRBV9 and TRBJ2-1, the full variable domain reads DSGVTQTPKHLITATGQRVTLRCSPRSGDLSVYWYQQSLDQGLQFLIQYYNGEERAKGNILERFSAQQFPDLHSELNLSSLELGDSALYFCASSGGLAGGAQFFGPGTRLTVL.

This clonotype was recorded many times. The chain links TRBV29-1 to TRBJ2-1, with TRBD2 matching over 8 bases. Trimming at V came to 6 bases and at J to 0 bases, leaving 1 base not matched to a gene. CDR1 and CDR2 from the germline V gene are SQVTM and ANQGSEA. The CDR3 covers 13 residues. CDR3 region: CSVAGGSYNEQFF. CDR3 DNA sequence: TGCAGCGTGGCGGGGGGCTCCTACAATGAGCAGTTCTTC.

This clonotype appeared many times. The rearrangement links TRBV10-2 to TRBJ1-2; tentative D call: TRBD1 (5 bases). Germline V CDR1 and CDR2: WSHSY, SAAADI. The V end was cut by 2 bases, the J end by 9 bases, with 10 bases between. CDR3 length: 12 amino acids. The CDR3 sequence: CASSEEEGRYTF. Written as DNA, the CDR3 is TGCGCCAGCAGTGAGGAAGAGGGGCGCTACACCTTC.

At least ten counts were recorded for this clonotype. V gene TRBV9 combines with J gene TRBJ2-7, with D perhaps given as TRBD1 or TRBD2 (6 bases each). Germline loops: CDR1 SGDLS, CDR2 YYNGEE. V shed 4 bases and J shed 4 bases, with 18 bases lying between them. The CDR3 covers 15 residues. The CDR3 bases are TGTGCCAGCAGCCCAGGCACAGGGCGGGGTTACGAGCAGTACTTC. It yields the protein CASSPGTGRGYEQYF.

This chain joins TRBV7-8 and TRBJ1-2; possible D gene TRBD1, 5 bases. V was cut by 5 bases and J by 7 bases, with 17 bases left in between. The CDR3 runs to 14 residues. Germline V gives CDR1 SGHVS, CDR2 FQNEAQ. CDR3 residues: CASSPVRGGGGYTF. CDR3 bases: TGTGCCAGCAGCCCCGTACGGGGGGGGGGTGGCTACACCTTC.

In its sample, this clonotype was seen many times. The V and J genes are TRBV27 and TRBJ2-3; D is undetermined. This CDR3 spans 16 amino acids. Deletions cut 2 bases from V and 0 bases from J, with 12 bases between. Looked up from germline, CDR1 is MNHEY and CDR2 is SMNVEV (reference sequence). The CDR3: CASSLLSGASTDTQYF. The CDR3 region has the DNA TGTGCCAGCAGTTTACTGAGTGGCGCGAGCACAGATACGCAGTATTTT.

The J gene is TRBJ2-1, the V gene TRBV14, with TRBD2 matching over 10 bases. The germline V gene has CDR1 SGHDN and CDR2 FVKESK. V lost 4 bases, J lost 9 bases, and 3 bases stayed unmatched. The CDR3 spans 13 residues. The CDR3, as DNA: TGTGCCAGCAGCCGACAGCGGGAGGGTGAGCAGTTCTTC. This gives the protein CASSRQREGEQFF.

The table lists this clonotype with many counts. V gene TRBV20-1 combines with J gene TRBJ2-1; possible D gene TRBD1, 6 bases. Germline CDR1 and CDR2: DFQATT and SNEGSKA (reference sequence). V was shortened by 6 bases and J by 1 base, with 10 bases between the two germline ends. This CDR3 is 13 amino acids long. The CDR3 bases are TGCAGTGCCCCGGACAGATCCTACAATGAGCAGTTCTTC. It yields the protein CSAPDRSYNEQFF.

This clonotype was found many times. This chain connects TRBV10-1 to TRBJ2-3; D call uncertain. CDR1 WNHNN and CDR2 SYGVQD come from the germline V gene (reference sequence). The CDR3 extends over 15 amino acids. V lost 0 bases and J 0 bases, leaving 7 bases between the germline ends. This CDR3 is CASSESWGSTDTQYF. CDR3 nucleotide sequence: TGCGCCAGCAGTGAGTCTTGGGGAAGCACAGATACGCAGTATTTT.